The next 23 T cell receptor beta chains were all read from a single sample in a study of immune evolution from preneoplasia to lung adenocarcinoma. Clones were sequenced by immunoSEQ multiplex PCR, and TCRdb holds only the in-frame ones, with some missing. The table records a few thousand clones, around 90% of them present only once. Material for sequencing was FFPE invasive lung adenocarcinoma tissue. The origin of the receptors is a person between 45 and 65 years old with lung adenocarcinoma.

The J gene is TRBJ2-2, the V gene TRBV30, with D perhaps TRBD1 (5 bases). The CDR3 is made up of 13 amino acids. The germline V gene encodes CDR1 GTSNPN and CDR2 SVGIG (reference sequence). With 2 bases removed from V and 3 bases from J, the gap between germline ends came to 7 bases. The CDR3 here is CAWSSGYTGELFF. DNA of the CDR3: TGTGCCTGGAGTTCAGGGTACACCGGGGAGCTGTTTTTT.

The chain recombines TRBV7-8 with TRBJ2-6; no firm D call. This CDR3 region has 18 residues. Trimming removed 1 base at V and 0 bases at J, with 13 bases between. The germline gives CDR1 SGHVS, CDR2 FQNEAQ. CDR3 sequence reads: CASSLVGLDLSGANVLTF. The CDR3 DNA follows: TGTGCCAGCAGCTTAGTCGGCCTGGACCTCTCTGGGGCCAACGTCCTGACTTTC.

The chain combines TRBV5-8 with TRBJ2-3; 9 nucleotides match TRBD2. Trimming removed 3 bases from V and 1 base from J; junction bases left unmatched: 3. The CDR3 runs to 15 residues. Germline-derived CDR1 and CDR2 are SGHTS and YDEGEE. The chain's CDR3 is CASSYRTSGTDTQYF. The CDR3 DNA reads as TGTGCCAGCAGCTATCGGACTAGCGGCACAGATACGCAGTATTTT.

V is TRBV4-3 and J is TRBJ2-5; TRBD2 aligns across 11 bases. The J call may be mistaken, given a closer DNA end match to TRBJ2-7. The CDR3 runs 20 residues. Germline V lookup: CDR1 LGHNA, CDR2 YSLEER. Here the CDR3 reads CASSQFRGLAGGLQTYEQYF. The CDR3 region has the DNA TGCGCCAGCAGCCAATTCAGGGGCCTAGCGGGAGGCTTGCAGACCTACGAGCAGTACTTC.

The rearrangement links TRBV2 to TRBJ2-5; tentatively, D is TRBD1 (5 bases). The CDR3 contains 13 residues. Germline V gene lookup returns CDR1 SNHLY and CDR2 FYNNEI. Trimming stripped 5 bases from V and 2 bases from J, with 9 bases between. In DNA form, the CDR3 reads TGTGCCAGCAGTATCGCAGGGCAAGAGACCCAGTACTTC. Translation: CASSIAGQETQYF.

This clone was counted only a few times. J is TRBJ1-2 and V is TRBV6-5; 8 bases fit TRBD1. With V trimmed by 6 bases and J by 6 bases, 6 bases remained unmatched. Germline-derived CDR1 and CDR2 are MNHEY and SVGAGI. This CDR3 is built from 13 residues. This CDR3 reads CASRSDRVNGYTF. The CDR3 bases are TGTGCCAGCAGGTCGGACAGGGTGAATGGCTACACCTTC.

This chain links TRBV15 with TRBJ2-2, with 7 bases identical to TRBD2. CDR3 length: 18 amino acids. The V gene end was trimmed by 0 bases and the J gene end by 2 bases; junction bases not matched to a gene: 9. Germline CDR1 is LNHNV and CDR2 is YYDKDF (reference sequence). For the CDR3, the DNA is TGTGCCACCAGCAGAGATATTGGTGGCGGGAGTAACACCGGGGAGCTGTTTTTT. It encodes CATSRDIGGGSNTGELFF.

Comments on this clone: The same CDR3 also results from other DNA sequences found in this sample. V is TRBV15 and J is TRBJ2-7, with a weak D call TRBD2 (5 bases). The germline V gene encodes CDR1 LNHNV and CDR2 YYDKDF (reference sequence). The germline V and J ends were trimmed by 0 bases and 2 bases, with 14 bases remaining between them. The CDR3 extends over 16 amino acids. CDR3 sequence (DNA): TGTGCCACCAGCAGAGATCGAAGCGGAAGGGCCTACGAGCAGTACTTC. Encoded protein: CATSRDRSGRAYEQYF.

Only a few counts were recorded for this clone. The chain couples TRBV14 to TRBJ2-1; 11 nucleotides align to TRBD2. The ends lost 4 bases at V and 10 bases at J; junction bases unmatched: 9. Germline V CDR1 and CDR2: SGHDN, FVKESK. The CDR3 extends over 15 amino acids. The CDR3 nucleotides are TGTGCCAGCAGCCCGCTAGCGGGAGGCGTGGGGGAGCAGTTCTTC. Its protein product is CASSPLAGGVGEQFF.

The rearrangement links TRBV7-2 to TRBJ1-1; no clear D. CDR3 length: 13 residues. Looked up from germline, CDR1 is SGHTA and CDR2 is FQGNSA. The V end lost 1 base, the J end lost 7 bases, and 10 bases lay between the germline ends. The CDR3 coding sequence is TGTGCCAGCAGCTTAGTCCCGACGAGTGAAGCTTTCTTT. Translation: CASSLVPTSEAFF.

The DNA for the CDR3 is TGCGCCAGCAGCCTATCCGGGGCCGACGCAACTAATGAAAAACTGTTTTTT. Translated: CASSLSGADATNEKLFF. This sequence joins TRBV4-3 and TRBJ1-4, with a possible D match to TRBD1 (5 bases). Germline V gene data show CDR1 as LGHNA and CDR2 as YSLEER. Between the trimmed V and J ends, which lost 4 bases and 0 bases, there was a span of 15 bases. The CDR3 spans 17 residues.

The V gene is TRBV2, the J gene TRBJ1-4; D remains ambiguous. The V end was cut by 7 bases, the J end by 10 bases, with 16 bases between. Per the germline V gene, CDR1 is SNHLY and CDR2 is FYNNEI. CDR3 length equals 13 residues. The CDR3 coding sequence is TGTGCCAGCACTCTGGAAGGGAAGGGAAAACTGTTTTTT. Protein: CASTLEGKGKLFF.

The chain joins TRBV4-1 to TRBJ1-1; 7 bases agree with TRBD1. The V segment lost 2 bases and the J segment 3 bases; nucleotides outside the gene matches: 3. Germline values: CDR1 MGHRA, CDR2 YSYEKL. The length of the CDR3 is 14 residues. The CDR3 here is CASSQQGGDTEAFF. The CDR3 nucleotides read TGCGCCAGCAGCCAACAGGGGGGTGACACTGAAGCTTTCTTT.

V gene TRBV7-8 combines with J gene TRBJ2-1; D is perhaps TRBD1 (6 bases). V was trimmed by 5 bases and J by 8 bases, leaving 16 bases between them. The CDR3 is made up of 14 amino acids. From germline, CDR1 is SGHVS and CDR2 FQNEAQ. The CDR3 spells CASSAGQPGDEQFF. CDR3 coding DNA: TGTGCCAGCAGCGCCGGACAGCCTGGGGATGAGCAGTTCTTC.

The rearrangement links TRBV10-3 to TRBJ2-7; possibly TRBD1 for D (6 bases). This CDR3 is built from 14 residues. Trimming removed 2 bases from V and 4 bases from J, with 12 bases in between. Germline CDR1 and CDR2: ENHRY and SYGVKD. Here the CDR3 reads CAISETAGVYEQYF. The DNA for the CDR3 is TGTGCCATCAGTGAGACGGCAGGGGTGTACGAGCAGTACTTC.

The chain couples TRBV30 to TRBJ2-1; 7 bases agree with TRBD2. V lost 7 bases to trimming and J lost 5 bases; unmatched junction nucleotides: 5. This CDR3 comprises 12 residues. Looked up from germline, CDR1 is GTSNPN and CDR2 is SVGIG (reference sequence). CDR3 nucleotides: TGTGCCTTAGAGGGACTAAACAATGAGCAGTTCTTC. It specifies CALEGLNNEQFF.

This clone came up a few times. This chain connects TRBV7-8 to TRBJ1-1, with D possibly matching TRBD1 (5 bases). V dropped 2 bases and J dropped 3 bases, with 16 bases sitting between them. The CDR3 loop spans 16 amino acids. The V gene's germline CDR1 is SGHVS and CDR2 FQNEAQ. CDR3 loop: CASSLRVRLGDTEAFF. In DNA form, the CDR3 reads TGTGCCAGCAGCTTACGTGTAAGGTTAGGGGACACTGAAGCTTTCTTT.

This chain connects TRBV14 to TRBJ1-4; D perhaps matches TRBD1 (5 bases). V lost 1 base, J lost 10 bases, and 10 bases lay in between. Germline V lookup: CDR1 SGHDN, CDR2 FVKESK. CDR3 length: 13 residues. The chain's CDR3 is CASSQARVGKLFF. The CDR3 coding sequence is TGTGCCAGCAGCCAAGCCAGGGTCGGAAAACTGTTTTTT.

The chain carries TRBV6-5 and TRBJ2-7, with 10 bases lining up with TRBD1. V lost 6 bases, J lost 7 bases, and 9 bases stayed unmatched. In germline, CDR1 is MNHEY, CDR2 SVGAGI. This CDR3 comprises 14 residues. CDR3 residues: CASRKDRGNQEQYF. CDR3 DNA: TGTGCCAGCAGGAAGGACAGGGGGAATCAGGAGCAGTACTTC.

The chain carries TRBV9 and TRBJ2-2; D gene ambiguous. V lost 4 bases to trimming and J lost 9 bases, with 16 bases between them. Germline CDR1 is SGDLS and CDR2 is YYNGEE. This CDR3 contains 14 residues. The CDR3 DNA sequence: TGTGCCAGCAGCCCCGGACCAGTTGGGCGGGAGCTGTTTTTT. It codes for CASSPGPVGRELFF.

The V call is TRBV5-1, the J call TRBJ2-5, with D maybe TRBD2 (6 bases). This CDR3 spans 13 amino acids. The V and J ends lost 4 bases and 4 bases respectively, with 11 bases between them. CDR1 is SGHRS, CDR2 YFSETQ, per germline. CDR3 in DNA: TGCGCCAGCAGCCGGCAGGGAGGAGAGACCCAGTACTTC. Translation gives CASSRQGGETQYF.

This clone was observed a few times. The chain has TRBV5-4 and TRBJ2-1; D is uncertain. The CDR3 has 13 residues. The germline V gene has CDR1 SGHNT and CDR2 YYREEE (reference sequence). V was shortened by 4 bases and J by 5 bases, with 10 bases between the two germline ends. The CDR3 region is CASSLKTNNEQFF. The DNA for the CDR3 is TGTGCCAGCAGCCTGAAAACCAACAATGAGCAGTTCTTC.

CDR3 amino acids: CASSQGGRSTEAFF. CDR3 nucleotides: TGCGCCAGCAGCCAAGGGGGGAGATCCACTGAAGCTTTCTTT. The chain uses TRBV4-1 and TRBJ1-1, with D tentatively TRBD1 (5 bases). Germline V gene lookup returns CDR1 MGHRA and CDR2 YSYEKL. CDR3 length: 14 amino acids. Trimming removed 1 base at V and 4 bases at J, with 10 bases between.